This TCR beta chain was observed in a study of CD8+CD57+ T cells in acquired aplastic anemia. Across the study: Recorded DNA amounts for sorted CD4+ and CD8+ cells had an average of approximately 3 ug. Study-wide results and limits: About 29 sequences, all CD8+ CDR3, were shared between patients and controls.

Whoever was chosen for sequencing had shown CD8+CD57+ cell expansion by flow cytometry. Acquired aplastic anemia of severe grade affected all patients. To note about this clonotype: As yet, its antigen is unknown.

The use of genomic DNA as template underpinned the TCR beta VDJ and CDR3 profiling. TCRdb analysed the reads with MiXCR anew, one entry per CDR3 protein. The table has about 120,000 distinct CDR3 sequences, 55% to 60% seen once. The sample was sorted CD4+, CD8+, or CD8+CD57+ T cells (not recorded which) from PBMCs. This receptor was taken from a human donor with aplastic anemia.

In DNA form, the CDR3 reads TGCAGCGTTGAAGATTTGGGTAAGCCTTACGAGCAGTACTTC. Translation gives CSVEDLGKPYEQYF. The chain combines TRBV29-1 with TRBJ2-7, with unresolved D. This CDR3 has 14 residues. V lost 0 bases and J lost 4, with 13 bases in between. CDR1 is SQVTM and CDR2 is ANQGSEA in the germline V gene.